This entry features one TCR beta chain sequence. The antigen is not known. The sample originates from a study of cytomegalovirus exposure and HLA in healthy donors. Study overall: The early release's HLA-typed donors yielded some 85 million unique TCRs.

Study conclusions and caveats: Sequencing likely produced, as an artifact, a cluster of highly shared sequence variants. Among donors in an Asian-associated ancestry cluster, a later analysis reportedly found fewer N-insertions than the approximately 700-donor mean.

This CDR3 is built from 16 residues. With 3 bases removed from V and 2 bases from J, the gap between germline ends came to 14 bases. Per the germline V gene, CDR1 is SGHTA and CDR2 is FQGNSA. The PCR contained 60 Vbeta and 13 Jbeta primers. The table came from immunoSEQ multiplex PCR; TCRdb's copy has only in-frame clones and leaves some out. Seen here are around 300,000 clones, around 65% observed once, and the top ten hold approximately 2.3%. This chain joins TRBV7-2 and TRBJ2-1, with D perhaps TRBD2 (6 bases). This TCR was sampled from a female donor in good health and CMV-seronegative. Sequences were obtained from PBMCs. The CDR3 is CASSLQLAPPYNEQFF. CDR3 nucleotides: TGTGCCAGCAGCTTGCAACTAGCACCCCCCTACAATGAGCAGTTCTTC.